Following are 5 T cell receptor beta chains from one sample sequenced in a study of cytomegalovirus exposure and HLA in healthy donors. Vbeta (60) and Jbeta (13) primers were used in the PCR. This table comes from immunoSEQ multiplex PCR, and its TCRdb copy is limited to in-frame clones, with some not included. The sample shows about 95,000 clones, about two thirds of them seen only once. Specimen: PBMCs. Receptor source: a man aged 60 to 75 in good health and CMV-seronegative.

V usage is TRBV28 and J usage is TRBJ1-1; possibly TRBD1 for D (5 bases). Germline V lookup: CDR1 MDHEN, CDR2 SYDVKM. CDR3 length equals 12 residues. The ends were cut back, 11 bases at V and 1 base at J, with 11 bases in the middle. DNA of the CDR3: TGTGCCCTAACAGGACAGAACACTGAAGCTTTCTTT. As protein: CALTGQNTEAFF.

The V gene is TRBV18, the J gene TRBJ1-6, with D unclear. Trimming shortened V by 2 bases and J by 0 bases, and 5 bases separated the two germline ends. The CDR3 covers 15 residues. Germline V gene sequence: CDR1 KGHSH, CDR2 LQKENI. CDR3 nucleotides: TGTGCCAGCTCACCATACAGCTCCTATAATTCACCCCTCCACTTT. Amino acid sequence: CASSPYSSYNSPLHF. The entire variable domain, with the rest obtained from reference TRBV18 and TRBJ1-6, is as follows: NAGVMQNPRHLVRRRGQEARLRCSPMKGHSHVYWYRQLPEEGLKFMVYLQKENIIDESGMPKERFSAEFPKEGPSILRIQQVVRGDSAAYFCASSPYSSYNSPLHFGNGTRLTVT.

CDR3 loop: CASSLVGSQETQYF. CDR3 nucleotides: TGTGCCAGCAGCTTGGTTGGCAGCCAAGAGACCCAGTACTTC. The chain joins TRBV5-6 to TRBJ2-5; D ambiguous. From germline, CDR1 is SGHDT and CDR2 YYEEEE. V was pared by 0 bases and J by 1 base, with 7 bases between. CDR3 size: 14 residues.

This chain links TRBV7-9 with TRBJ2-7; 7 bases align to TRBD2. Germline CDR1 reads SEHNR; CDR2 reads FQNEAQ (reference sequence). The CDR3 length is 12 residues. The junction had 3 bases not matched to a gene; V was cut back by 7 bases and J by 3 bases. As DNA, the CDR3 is TGTGCCAGCACGGGAGGAGTCTACGAGCAGTACTTC. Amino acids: CASTGGVYEQYF.

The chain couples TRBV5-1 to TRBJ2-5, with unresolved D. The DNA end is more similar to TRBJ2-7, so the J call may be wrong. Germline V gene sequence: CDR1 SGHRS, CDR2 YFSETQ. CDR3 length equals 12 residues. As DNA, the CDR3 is TGCGCCAGCAGCTTGGTCCTAGGCGAGCAGTACTTC. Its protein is CASSLVLGEQYF.